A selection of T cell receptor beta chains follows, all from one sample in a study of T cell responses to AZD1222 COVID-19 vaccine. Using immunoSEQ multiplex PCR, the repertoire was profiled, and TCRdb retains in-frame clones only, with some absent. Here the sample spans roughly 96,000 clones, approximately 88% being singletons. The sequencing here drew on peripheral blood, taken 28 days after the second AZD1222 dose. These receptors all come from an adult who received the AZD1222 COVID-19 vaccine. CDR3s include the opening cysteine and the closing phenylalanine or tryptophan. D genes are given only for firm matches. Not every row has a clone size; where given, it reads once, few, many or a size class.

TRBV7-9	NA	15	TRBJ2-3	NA	TGTGCCAGCAGCTTAGTACAGCCAAACACAGATACGCAGTATTTT	CASSLVQPNTDTQYF
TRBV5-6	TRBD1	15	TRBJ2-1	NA	TGTGCCAGCAGCGACCGGGACAGGGGCTACAATGAGCAGTTCTTC	CASSDRDRGYNEQFF
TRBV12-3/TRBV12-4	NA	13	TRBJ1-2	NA	TGTGCCAGCAGGCCCGACAGCCGCTATGGCTACACCTTC	CASRPDSRYGYTF
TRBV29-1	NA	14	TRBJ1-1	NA	TGCAGCGGAAACACCGGGACGGTGAACACTGAAGCTTTCTTT	CSGNTGTVNTEAFF
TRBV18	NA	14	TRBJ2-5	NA	TGTGCCAGCTCACCATTAGGGGGCCAAGAGACCCAGTACTTC	CASSPLGGQETQYF
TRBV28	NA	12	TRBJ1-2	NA	TGTGCCAGCAGTTCCCGGTACTATGGCTACACCTTC	CASSSRYYGYTF
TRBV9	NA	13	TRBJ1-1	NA	TGTGCCAGCAGCGTAGGAGGGGACACTGAAGCTTTCTTT	CASSVGGDTEAFF
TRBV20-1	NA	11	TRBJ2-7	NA	TGCAGTGCGACCCCAGGAGAGGAGCAGTACTTC	CSATPGEEQYF
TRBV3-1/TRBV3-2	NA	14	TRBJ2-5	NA	TGTGCCAGCAGCGCCCTGTTCAGATCTGACAATCGACACTTC	CASSALFRSDNRHF
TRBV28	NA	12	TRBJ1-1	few	TGTGCCAGCAGTCTAGGAGCAGCTGAAGCTTTCTTT	CASSLGAAEAFF
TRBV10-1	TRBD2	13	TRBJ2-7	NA	TGCGCCAGCAGCCGGACTAGGTCCTACGAGCAGTACTTC	CASSRTRSYEQYF
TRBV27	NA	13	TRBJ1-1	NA	TGTGCCAGCAGTACAGGGACGTACACTGAAGCTTTCTTT	CASSTGTYTEAFF
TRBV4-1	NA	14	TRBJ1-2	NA	TGCGCCAGCAGCCAAGATACAGGGTACTATGGCTACACCTTC	CASSQDTGYYGYTF
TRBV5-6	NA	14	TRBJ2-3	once	TGTGCCAGCAGCTTGGTAGGTAGCACAGATACGCAGTATTTT	CASSLVGSTDTQYF
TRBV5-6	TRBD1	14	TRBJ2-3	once	TGTGCCAGCTATACAGGGGCACGCACAGATACGCAGTATTTT	CASYTGARTDTQYF
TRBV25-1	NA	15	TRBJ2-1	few	TGTGCCAGCAGTGAGGAGGGGGGCTCCTACAATGAGCAGTTCTTC	CASSEEGGSYNEQFF
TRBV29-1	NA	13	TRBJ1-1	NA	TGCAGCGTTGCAGGACACTTGAACACTGAAGCTTTCTTT	CSVAGHLNTEAFF
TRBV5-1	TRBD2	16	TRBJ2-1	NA	TGCGCCAGCAGCTTGGTGGCTAGCGGCCTATACAATGAGCAGTTCTTC	CASSLVASGLYNEQFF
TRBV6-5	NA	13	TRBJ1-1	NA	TGTGCCAGCACATCCCCAGGGGATACTGAAGCTTTCTTT	CASTSPGDTEAFF
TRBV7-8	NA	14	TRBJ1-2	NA	TGTGCCAGCAGCTCTTTGACATACTTCTATGGCTACACCTTC	CASSSLTYFYGYTF
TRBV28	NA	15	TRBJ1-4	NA	TGTGCCAGCAGCTACGCTGGGGGGACTAATGAAAAACTGTTTTTT	CASSYAGGTNEKLFF
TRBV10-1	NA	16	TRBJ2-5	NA	TGCGCCAGCAGTGAGTACAGGTTTGGAGGGCAAGAGACCCAGTACTTC	CASSEYRFGGQETQYF
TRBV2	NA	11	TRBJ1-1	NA	TGTGCCAGCAGTGACCGGGCGGGAACTTTCTTT	CASSDRAGTFF
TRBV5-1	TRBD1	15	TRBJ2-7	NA	TGCGCCAGCAGCTGGTACGGGACAGCGGCGGACGAGCAGTACTTC	CASSWYGTAADEQYF
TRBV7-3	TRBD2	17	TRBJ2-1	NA	TGTGCCAGCAGCTTAAATCCTAGCGGCCCCAGGGCCAATGAGCAGTTCTTC	CASSLNPSGPRANEQFF
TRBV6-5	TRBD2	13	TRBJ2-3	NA	TGTGCCAGCTGGCTCGGGGGGTCAGATACGCAGTATTTT	CASWLGGSDTQYF
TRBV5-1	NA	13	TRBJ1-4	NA	TGCGCCAGCAGCCCGGGAACTAATGAAAAACTGTTTTTT	CASSPGTNEKLFF
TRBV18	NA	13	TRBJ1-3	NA	TGTGCCAGCTCACCACCTTCGGGAAACACCATATATTTT	CASSPPSGNTIYF
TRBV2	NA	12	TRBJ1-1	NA	TGTGCCAGCATGATTATGAACACTGAAGCTTTCTTT	CASMIMNTEAFF
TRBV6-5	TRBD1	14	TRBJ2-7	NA	TGTGCCAGCAGTCCGGACAGGCGGTCCTACGAGCAGTACTTC	CASSPDRRSYEQYF
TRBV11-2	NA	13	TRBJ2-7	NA	TGTGCCAGCAGCTTAGGGACAGTCGGCGAGCAGTACTTC	CASSLGTVGEQYF
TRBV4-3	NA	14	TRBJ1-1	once	TGCGCCAGCAGCCAAGGGACCTTTCTGGGGGAAGCTTTCTTT	CASSQGTFLGEAFF
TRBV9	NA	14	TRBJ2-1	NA	TGTGCCAGCAGCGCCGCAGGGCGGTACAATGAGCAGTTCTTC	CASSAAGRYNEQFF
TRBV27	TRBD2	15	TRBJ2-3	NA	TGTGCCAGCAGTTACCTAGCGGGGGGCACAGATACGCAGTATTTT	CASSYLAGGTDTQYF
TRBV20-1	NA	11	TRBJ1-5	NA	TGCAGTGCTGGGGACAATCAGCCCCAGCATTTT	CSAGDNQPQHF
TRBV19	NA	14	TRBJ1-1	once	TGTGCCAGTACCCTCGGGGCAGCTAACACTGAAGCTTTCTTT	CASTLGAANTEAFF
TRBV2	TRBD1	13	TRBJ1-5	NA	TGTGCCAGCAGTCGTGACAGGGATCAGCCCCAGCATTTT	CASSRDRDQPQHF
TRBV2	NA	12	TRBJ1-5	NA	TGTGCCAGCACGGGCAGCAATCAGCCCCAGCATTTT	CASTGSNQPQHF
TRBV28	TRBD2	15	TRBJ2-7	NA	TGTGCCAGCAGGACAGGGACTAGCGGAGCCTACGAGCAGTACTTC	CASRTGTSGAYEQYF
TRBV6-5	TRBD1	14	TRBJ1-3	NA	TGTGCCAGCAGGGGCCGGGACAGAGGAAACACCATATATTTT	CASRGRDRGNTIYF
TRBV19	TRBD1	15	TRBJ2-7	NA	TGTGCCAGTAGTATATCTAGGACAGGGCGAGGCGAGCAGTACTTC	CASSISRTGRGEQYF
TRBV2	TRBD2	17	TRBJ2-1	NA	TGTGCCAGCAGGCGGATCTCCGGGACTAGCGGGAGTAATGAGCAGTTCTTC	CASRRISGTSGSNEQFF
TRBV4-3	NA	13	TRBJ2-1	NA	TGCGCCAGCAGCCCCACTGAAGGGGGAGACCAATTCTTC	CASSPTEGGDQFF
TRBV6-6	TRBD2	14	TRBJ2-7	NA	TGTGCCAGCAGCCTGACTAGCGGGATCTACGAGCAGTACTTC	CASSLTSGIYEQYF
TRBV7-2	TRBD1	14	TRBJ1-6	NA	TGTGCCAGCAGCTCACCGGACAGGGTATCACCCCTCCACTTT	CASSSPDRVSPLHF
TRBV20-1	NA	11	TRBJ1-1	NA	TGCAGTGCTAGAGGGACAGCTGAAGCTTTCTTT	CSARGTAEAFF
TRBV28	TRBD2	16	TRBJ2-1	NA	TGTGCCAGCAGAGCAGCTAGCGGGAGGATTTACAATGAGCAGTTCTTC	CASRAASGRIYNEQFF
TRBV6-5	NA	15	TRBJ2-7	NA	TGTGCCAGCAGTTATAGGCAGGGCTTCTCCTACGAGCAGTACTTC	CASSYRQGFSYEQYF
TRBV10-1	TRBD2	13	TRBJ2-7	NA	TGCGCCAGCAGTGGACTAGCGGGCTACGAGCAGTACTTC	CASSGLAGYEQYF
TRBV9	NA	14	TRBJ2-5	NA	NA	CASSVGTGSWPEYF